This TCR beta chain was profiled in a study of blood T cell repertoires in COVID-19. Background on the study: Some COVID-19 samples were acute and others convalescent; all came from the United States, Italy and Spain.

Germline V gives CDR1 SGHAT, CDR2 FQNNGV. The CDR3 length is 14 residues. V was clipped by 2 bases and J by 5 bases, with 13 bases between them. Original data processing: Amplification of reference gene primers provided the estimated nucleated cell counts. The protocol was immunoSEQ multiplex PCR, while the TCRdb copy is restricted to in-frame clones and leaves out a portion. V, J and clone size reflect that table, while D and trimming were determined from the DNA. The table has 95,000 to 150,000 clones, roughly 69% seen once. The chain carries TRBV11-2 and TRBJ2-7, with a possible D match to TRBD1 (6 bases). The clonotype originates from a woman aged 65 to 85 with acute or convalescent COVID-19. Sequences were obtained from peripheral blood. The CDR3 loop reads CASSLQGPGDEQYF. In DNA, the CDR3 is TGTGCCAGCAGCTTACAGGGGCCGGGTGACGAGCAGTACTTC.